Listed here are 13 T cell receptor beta chains from one sample, sequenced in a study of blood T cell repertoires in COVID-19. The method was immunoSEQ multiplex PCR; TCRdb's version includes in-frame clones alone and lacks a portion of them. The table has under 350,000 clones, approximately 89% seen once. Source material: peripheral blood. The receptors come from a woman younger than 45 with COVID-19, enrolled during active disease.

This sequence joins TRBV11-1 and TRBJ2-3; 10 nucleotides agree with TRBD1. CDR3 size: 16 residues. V lost 6 bases, J lost 3 bases, and 9 bases stayed unmatched. Looked up from germline, CDR1 is SGHAT and CDR2 is FQDESV (reference sequence). The CDR3 reads CASSHALDRGTDTQYF. The CDR3 DNA is TGTGCCAGCAGTCATGCCCTGGACAGGGGGACAGATACGCAGTATTTT.

This rearrangement joins TRBV6-5 to TRBJ2-3; D not resolved. Germline V gene data show CDR1 as MNHEY and CDR2 as SVGAGI. V shed 6 bases and J shed 7 bases, with 5 bases lying between them. The CDR3 covers 10 residues. The DNA for the CDR3 is TGTGCCAGCAGCAGAAATACGCAGTATTTT. Translating it yields CASSRNTQYF.

V is TRBV11-2 and J is TRBJ2-2; a possible D gene is TRBD1 (6 bases). The CDR3 runs to 14 residues. The germline V gene has CDR1 SGHAT and CDR2 FQNNGV. Deletions cut 7 bases from V and 5 bases from J, with 14 bases between. The CDR3 DNA follows: TGTGCCAGCAATAGGGGGATTCGGACCGGGGAGCTGTTTTTT. It codes for CASNRGIRTGELFF.

The V and J genes are TRBV7-9 and TRBJ1-2; 10 bases are a match to TRBD1. J was trimmed by 3 bases and V by 6 bases; bases with no gene match: 7. The CDR3 is made up of 15 amino acids. CDR1 and CDR2 (germline): SEHNR, FQNEAQ (reference sequence). The CDR3 spells CASSPIGQGDYGYTF. The CDR3 nucleotides are TGTGCCAGCAGTCCTATCGGACAGGGGGACTATGGCTACACCTTC.

The rearrangement links TRBV27 to TRBJ2-5, with 7 bases that match TRBD2. The J segment lost 5 bases and the V segment lost 7 bases, leaving 7 bases of the junction unmatched. Per germline, CDR1 MNHEY and CDR2 SMNVEV (reference sequence). There are 13 residues in the CDR3. The CDR3 protein is CASKTNGGETQYF. In DNA, the CDR3 is TGTGCCAGCAAGACTAACGGGGGGGAGACCCAGTACTTC.

This clone has a single count. The rearrangement links TRBV4-2 to TRBJ1-4; D may be TRBD1 (5 bases). V shed 0 bases and J shed 9 bases, with 14 bases lying between them. The V gene's germline CDR1 is LGHNA and CDR2 YNFKEQ. This CDR3 has 15 amino acids. The CDR3: CASSQEEGPWQKLFF. The CDR3, as DNA: TGTGCCAGCAGCCAAGAGGAGGGGCCCTGGCAAAAACTGTTTTTT.

The V gene is TRBV2, the J gene TRBJ1-1; TRBD1 is a possible D gene (5 bases). Trimming pared 5 bases from V and 5 bases from J, leaving 9 bases between. This CDR3 spans 12 amino acids. The germline gives CDR1 SNHLY, CDR2 FYNNEI. The CDR3 DNA reads TGTGCCAGCAGTATCACAGGTACTGAAGCTTTCTTT. It is translated as CASSITGTEAFF.

The rearrangement links TRBV4-1 to TRBJ1-1; 9 bases match TRBD1. The ends lost 7 bases at V and 0 bases at J; junction bases unmatched: 12. The CDR3 loop spans 17 amino acids. CDR1 is MGHRA, CDR2 YSYEKL, per germline. CDR3 DNA: TGCGCCAGCACACACCGGGACAGGGTCAACCTGAACACTGAAGCTTTCTTT. Translated, it gives CASTHRDRVNLNTEAFF.

The chain has TRBV11-3 and TRBJ1-3; tentatively, D is TRBD1 (5 bases). Germline V gene lookup returns CDR1 SGHNT and CDR2 YENEEA. The V end was cut by 3 bases, the J end by 0 bases, with 6 bases between. The CDR3 loop spans 14 amino acids. The DNA of the CDR3 is TGTGCCAGCAGCTTGACAGACTCTGGAAACACCATATATTTT. Amino acid sequence: CASSLTDSGNTIYF.

Remarks on this clone: Additional DNA sequences in this sample encode the identical CDR3. The chain is built from TRBV5-1 and TRBJ1-2; 7 positions agree with TRBD1. Per germline, CDR1 SGHRS and CDR2 YFSETQ. V dropped 1 base and J dropped 4; count of bases not matched to a gene: 4. CDR3 size: 14 residues. The CDR3 here is CASSLTGDSYGYTF. The CDR3 DNA reads as TGCGCCAGCAGCTTGACAGGGGACTCCTATGGCTACACCTTC.

This rearrangement joins TRBV4-3 to TRBJ2-7, with TRBD1 identical over 8 bases. Germline V gene lookup returns CDR1 LGHNA and CDR2 YSLEER. CDR3 length equals 16 residues. Trimming removed 1 base from V and 5 bases from J; junction bases left unmatched: 10. The CDR3 DNA sequence: TGCGCCAGCAGCCAAGTACCCGGGACAGGTCCCAACGAGCAGTACTTC. Protein sequence: CASSQVPGTGPNEQYF.

The chain has TRBV27 and TRBJ1-6; possible D gene TRBD1, 5 bases. Per the germline V gene, CDR1 is MNHEY and CDR2 is SMNVEV (reference sequence). V lost 8 bases to trimming and J lost 9 bases, with 17 bases between them. The CDR3 runs to 14 residues. The CDR3 protein is CASSSIQGTSPLHF. The CDR3 DNA follows: TGTGCCAGCTCTTCCATCCAGGGCACTTCACCCCTCCACTTT.

The chain joins TRBV29-1 to TRBJ1-1; 7 nucleotides match TRBD1. The CDR3 spans 14 residues. Unmatched junction bases numbered 9, after V lost 6 bases and J lost 2 bases. Germline V CDR1 and CDR2: SQVTM, ANQGSEA. The CDR3 nucleotides read TGCAGCGTCGACCGGGGACAGCCAAACACTGAAGCTTTCTTT. Its protein is CSVDRGQPNTEAFF.